This T cell receptor (beta chain) was identified in a study of blood T cells in healthy people across ages. Study-level information: About one barcoded beta molecule per two T cells was captured by template switching.

V shed 1 base and J 3 bases; nucleotides not matched to a gene: 9. The CDR3 length is 17 residues. Looked up from germline, CDR1 is LGHNA and CDR2 is YNFKEQ. The authors ran a second PCR of roughly 6 to 12 cycles using a sample-barcoded 5' primer and a J-beta primer mix. At least 2.5 million CDR3-containing paired-end reads were obtained per sample. In TCRdb, the 5' RACE reads were re-called with MiXCR into one record per CDR3 protein. There are hundreds of thousands of distinct CDR3 sequences in the sample; more than 55% occur only once, and about a quarter lies in the top ten. Study outcomes and limitations: Getting older went along with TCR beta diversity per million T cells dropping roughly linearly.

This clonotype was observed a handful of times. What it binds is unknown. Sequenced input: blood. This TCR was sampled from a middle-aged man in good health. The V gene is TRBV4-2, the J gene TRBJ2-1; 7 bases match TRBD2. CDR3 sequence reads: CASSQGWASGDYNEQFF. The CDR3 DNA is TGTGCCAGCAGCCAAGGGTGGGCTAGCGGAGACTACAATGAGCAGTTCTTC.